These 14 T cell receptor beta chains share one sample of origin, sequenced in a study of OX40 agonist ivuxolimab in advanced cancers. The method was immunoSEQ multiplex PCR; TCRdb's version includes in-frame clones alone and lacks a portion of them. This sample has 35,000 to 40,000 clones, with approximately 84% found just once. This specimen consisted of CD4+ or CD8+ T cells sorted from blood, obtained in a trial of the OX40 agonist ivuxolimab. The receptors shown here come from an adult with an advanced solid tumor such as melanoma, head and neck, liver or kidney cancer.

This rearrangement joins TRBV7-8 to TRBJ2-3, with D perhaps TRBD1 (5 bases). The CDR3 spans 16 residues. V lost 1 base and J lost 5, with 16 bases in between. CDR1 is SGHVS, CDR2 FQNEAQ, per germline. The CDR3: CASSLGQTHLVDTQYF. CDR3 sequence (DNA): TGTGCCAGCAGCTTAGGACAGACTCACCTAGTAGATACGCAGTATTTT.

This clone showed up just a few times. V usage is TRBV28 and J usage is TRBJ2-1, with D perhaps TRBD1 (5 bases). CDR3 length: 13 residues. Per the germline V gene, CDR1 is MDHEN and CDR2 is SYDVKM. Trimming shortened V by 3 bases and J by 4 bases, and 7 bases separated the two germline ends. CDR3 nucleotides: TGTGCCAGCAGTTTTGGGGCTTACAATGAGCAGTTCTTC. It specifies CASSFGAYNEQFF.

This clone was recorded once. J is TRBJ1-4 and V is TRBV4-3; D not resolved. Trimming removed 0 bases at V and 7 bases at J, with 9 bases between. The CDR3 is made up of 14 amino acids. Germline values: CDR1 LGHNA, CDR2 YSLEER. CDR3 sequence: CASSQESQGEKLFF. The CDR3 nucleotides are TGCGCCAGCAGCCAAGAAAGTCAAGGTGAAAAACTGTTTTTT.

This clone has just a few counts. This rearrangement joins TRBV6-1 to TRBJ1-2; 7 nucleotides align to TRBD1. Germline V gene sequence: CDR1 MNHNS, CDR2 SASEGT. V shed 4 bases, J shed 4 bases, and the junction held 9 bases outside the gene matches. This CDR3 is built from 15 residues. As DNA, the CDR3 is TGTGCCAGCAGTGGGAGACAGGGCGCTGGCTATGGCTACACCTTC. Translated, it gives CASSGRQGAGYGYTF.

This clone was seen more than once but under ten times. The chain couples TRBV6-6 to TRBJ2-7; no firm D call. The germline gives CDR1 MNHNY, CDR2 SVGAGI (reference sequence). This CDR3 comprises 13 residues. V was pared by 3 bases and J by 1 base, with 7 bases between. The DNA of the CDR3 is TGTGCCAGCAGTTATGAGGCGTCCTACGAGCAGTACTTC. It translates to CASSYEASYEQYF.

This clone appeared a single time. This rearrangement joins TRBV4-1 to TRBJ1-1; TRBD1 matches at 7 bases. Per germline, CDR1 MGHRA and CDR2 YSYEKL. V gave up 3 bases and J gave up 4 bases; unmatched junction bases: 11. The CDR3 covers 16 residues. CDR3 amino acids: CASSHDRGLRSTEAFF. In DNA form, the CDR3 reads TGCGCCAGCAGCCACGATAGGGGGCTTCGGAGCACTGAAGCTTTCTTT.

The CDR3 DNA follows: TGTGCCAGCCAGACAGGCACTGAAGCTTTCTTT. Its protein product is CASQTGTEAFF. The chain is built from TRBV6-1 and TRBJ1-1; tentative D call: TRBD1 (6 bases). The V end was cut by 8 bases, the J end by 4 bases, with 8 bases between. This CDR3 comprises 11 residues. In germline, CDR1 is MNHNS, CDR2 SASEGT.

The gene calls are TRBV9 and TRBJ2-7; tentative D call: TRBD2 (6 bases). This CDR3 is built from 17 residues. V shed 0 bases and J shed 3 bases, with 19 bases lying between them. CDR1 is SGDLS and CDR2 is YYNGEE in the germline V gene. This CDR3 reads CASSVAFGGTPIYEQYF. The CDR3 region has the DNA TGTGCCAGCAGCGTAGCTTTTGGCGGGACTCCTATCTACGAGCAGTACTTC. Variable domain in full (rest from reference TRBV9 and TRBJ2-7): DSGVTQTPKHLITATGQRVTLRCSPRSGDLSVYWYQQSLDQGLQFLIQYYNGEERAKGNILERFSAQQFPDLHSELNLSSLELGDSALYFCASSVAFGGTPIYEQYFGPGTRLTVT.

The chain couples TRBV27 to TRBJ2-7; a possible D gene is TRBD1 (6 bases). V was clipped by 10 bases and J by 3 bases, with 16 bases between them. This CDR3 is 13 amino acids long. The germline gives CDR1 MNHEY, CDR2 SMNVEV (reference sequence). The CDR3 DNA reads as TGTGCCACGTACGGGCAGGGGTTCTACGAGCAGTACTTC. It yields the protein CATYGQGFYEQYF.

The J gene is TRBJ2-1, the V gene TRBV4-1; D unclear. V lost 0 bases to trimming and J lost 2 bases, with 11 bases between them. This CDR3 spans 16 amino acids. CDR1 is MGHRA and CDR2 is YSYEKL in the germline V gene. CDR3: CASSQEDRPPYNEQFF. In DNA form, the CDR3 reads TGCGCCAGCAGCCAAGAGGACCGCCCCCCCTACAATGAGCAGTTCTTC.

The chain employs TRBV5-1 and TRBJ1-1; D not resolved. Between the trimmed V and J ends, which lost 0 bases and 4 bases, there was a span of 7 bases. This CDR3 has 13 residues. Germline-derived CDR1 and CDR2 are SGHRS and YFSETQ. The DNA of the CDR3 is TGCGCCAGCAGCTTGGAGCCTTCCACTGAAGCTTTCTTT. This gives the protein CASSLEPSTEAFF.

This chain's CDR3 is CSVEGLSDPTNTGELFF. In nucleotides, the CDR3 is TGCAGCGTTGAAGGGTTATCGGACCCCACGAACACCGGGGAGCTGTTTTTT. The V gene is TRBV29-1, the J gene TRBJ2-2; no firm D call. The germline V and J ends were trimmed by 1 base and 0 bases, with 15 bases remaining between them. The germline gives CDR1 SQVTM, CDR2 ANQGSEA. This CDR3 has 17 residues.

This chain connects TRBV28 to TRBJ2-1; D remains unclear. CDR3 size: 13 residues. From germline, CDR1 is MDHEN and CDR2 SYDVKM. The V and J ends lost 2 bases and 12 bases respectively, with 14 bases between them. CDR3 loop: CASSLEMFPRQFF. CDR3 coding DNA: TGTGCCAGCAGTTTAGAGATGTTCCCAAGGCAGTTCTTC. The full variable domain, rest sourced from reference TRBV28 and TRBJ2-1, is DVKVTQSSRYLVKRTGEKVFLECVQDMDHENMFWYRQDPGLGLRLIYFSYDVKMKEKGDIPEGYSVSREKKERFSLILESASTNQTSMYLCASSLEMFPRQFFGPGTRLTVL.

This clone was recorded a few times. The V call is TRBV5-3, the J call TRBJ2-1; D ambiguous. TRBV5-3 qualifies as an ORF whose function is uncertain. V lost 2 bases to trimming and J lost 1 base, with 10 bases between them. The CDR3 has 15 amino acids. The CDR3 spells CARSLPGVSYNEQFF. CDR3 bases: TGTGCCAGAAGCTTACCAGGAGTTTCCTACAATGAGCAGTTCTTC.